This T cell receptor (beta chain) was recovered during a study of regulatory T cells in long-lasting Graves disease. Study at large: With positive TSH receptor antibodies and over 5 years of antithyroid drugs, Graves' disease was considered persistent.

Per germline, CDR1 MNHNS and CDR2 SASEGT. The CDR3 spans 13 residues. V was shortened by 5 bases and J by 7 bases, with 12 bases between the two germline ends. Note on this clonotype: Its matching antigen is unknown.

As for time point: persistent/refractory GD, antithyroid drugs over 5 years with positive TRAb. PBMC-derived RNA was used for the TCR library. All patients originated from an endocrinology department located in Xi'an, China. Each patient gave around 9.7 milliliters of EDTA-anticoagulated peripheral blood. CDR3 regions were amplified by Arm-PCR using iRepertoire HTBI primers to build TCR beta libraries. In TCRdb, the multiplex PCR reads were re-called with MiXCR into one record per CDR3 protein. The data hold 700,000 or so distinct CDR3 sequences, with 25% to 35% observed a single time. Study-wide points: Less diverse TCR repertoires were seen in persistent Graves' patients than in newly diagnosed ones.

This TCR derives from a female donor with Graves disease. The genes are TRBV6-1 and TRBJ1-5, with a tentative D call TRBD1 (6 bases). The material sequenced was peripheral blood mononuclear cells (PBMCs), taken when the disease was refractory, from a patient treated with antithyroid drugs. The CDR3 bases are TGTGCCAGCAGTAACCAACAGGGCCAGCCCCAGCATTTT. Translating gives CASSNQQGQPQHF.